One and the same sample provided the 3 T cell receptor beta chains below, sequenced in a study of a mutant IDH1 vaccine in newly diagnosed glioma. Clones were read by immunoSEQ multiplex PCR, and TCRdb kept only the in-frame ones, dropping some. Here the sample spans around 99,000 clones, about four fifths being singletons. Time point indicated: baseline, week 1 (first vaccination visit). Treatment meaning: pre-vaccination baseline after standard-of-care therapy. The source was PBMCs, collected from a glioma patient treated with radiotherapy, temozolomide or both. The receptors come from a man aged 35 to 55 with glioma.

This chain links TRBV2 with TRBJ2-1; the D is unclear. This CDR3 is built from 15 residues. Germline CDR1 is SNHLY and CDR2 is FYNNEI. V shed 1 base and J shed 5 bases, with 12 bases lying between them. DNA of the CDR3: TGTGCCAGCAGTGAAGTCAGGCCCCCCCACAATGAGCAGTTCTTC. Amino acids: CASSEVRPPHNEQFF.

The rearrangement joins TRBV5-6 to TRBJ2-5; 11 bases agree with TRBD2. Unmatched junction bases numbered 9, after V lost 3 bases and J lost 5 bases. Germline V gives CDR1 SGHDT, CDR2 YYEEEE. The CDR3 runs 16 residues. This CDR3 is CASSSLLAGAQETQYF. DNA of the CDR3: TGTGCCAGCAGCTCCTTACTAGCGGGGGCGCAGGAGACCCAGTACTTC.

The chain combines TRBV2 with TRBJ1-6; D uncertain. The CDR3 length is 16 residues. Germline loops: CDR1 SNHLY, CDR2 FYNNEI. The V gene lost 7 bases and the J gene lost 11 bases, with 24 bases spanning the gap. This chain's CDR3 is CASKTTDLIQRAPLHF. CDR3 sequence (DNA): TGTGCCAGCAAAACCACGGACTTGATCCAAAGGGCACCCCTCCACTTT.